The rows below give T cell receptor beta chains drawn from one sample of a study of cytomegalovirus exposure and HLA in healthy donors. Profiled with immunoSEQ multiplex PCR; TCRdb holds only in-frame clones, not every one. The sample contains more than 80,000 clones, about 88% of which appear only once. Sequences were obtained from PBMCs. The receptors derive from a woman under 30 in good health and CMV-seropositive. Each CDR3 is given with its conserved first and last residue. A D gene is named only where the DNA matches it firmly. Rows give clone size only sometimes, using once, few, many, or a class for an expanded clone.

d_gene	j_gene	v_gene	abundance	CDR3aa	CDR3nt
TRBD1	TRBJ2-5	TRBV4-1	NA	CASSQVPTDRGQETQYF	TGCGCCAGCAGCCAAGTTCCCACGGACAGGGGGCAAGAGACCCAGTACTTC
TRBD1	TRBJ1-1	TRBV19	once	CASSIRDRPNTEAFF	TGTGCCAGTAGTATAAGGGACAGGCCGAACACTGAAGCTTTCTTT
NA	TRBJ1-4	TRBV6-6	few	CATGVGEKLFF	TGTGCCACGGGGGTGGGCGAAAAACTGTTTTTT
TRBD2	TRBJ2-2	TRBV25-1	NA	CASSTSGGLNTGELFF	TGTGCCAGCAGTACCAGCGGGGGATTAAACACCGGGGAGCTGTTTTTT
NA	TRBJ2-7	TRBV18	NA	CASSPGAGTYEQYF	TGTGCCAGCTCACCAGGTGCAGGAACCTACGAGCAGTACTTC
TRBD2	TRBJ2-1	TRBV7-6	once	CASSTLGGGEYNEQFF	TGTGCCAGCAGCACCCTAGGCGGGGGGGAGTACAATGAGCAGTTCTTC
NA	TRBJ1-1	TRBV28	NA	CASRQRGNTEAFF	TGTGCCAGCAGACAAAGGGGGAACACTGAAGCTTTCTTT
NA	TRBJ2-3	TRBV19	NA	CASSIGQTSTDTQYF	TGTGCCAGTAGTATAGGGCAGACTAGCACAGATACGCAGTATTTT
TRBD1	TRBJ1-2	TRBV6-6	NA	CASSLGQGGYTF	TGTGCCAGCAGTTTGGGACAGGGTGGCTACACCTTC
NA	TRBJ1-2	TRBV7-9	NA	CASSRGADTNYGYTF	TGTGCCAGCAGCCGCGGCGCAGATACTAACTATGGCTACACCTTC
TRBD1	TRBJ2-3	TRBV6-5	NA	CASSGTGHTDTQYF	TGTGCCAGCAGCGGGACAGGACACACAGATACGCAGTATTTT
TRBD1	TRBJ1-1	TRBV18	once	CASSPLPRTGGQNTEAFF	TGTGCCAGCTCACCTTTGCCGAGGACAGGGGGCCAGAACACTGAAGCTTTCTTT
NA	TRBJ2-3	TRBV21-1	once	CASSKAWGRGLSTDTQYF	TGTGCCAGCAGCAAAGCGTGGGGCAGGGGCCTTAGCACAGATACGCAGTATTTT
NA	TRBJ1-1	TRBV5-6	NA	CASSLSVTEAFF	TGTGCCAGCAGCTTGTCGGTCACTGAAGCTTTCTTT
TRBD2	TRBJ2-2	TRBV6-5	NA	CASTRGGGRTGELFF	TGTGCCAGCACCCGAGGCGGGGGTAGGACCGGGGAGCTGTTTTTT
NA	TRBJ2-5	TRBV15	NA	CATSMAGEETQYF	TGTGCCACCAGCATGGCAGGGGAAGAGACCCAGTACTTC
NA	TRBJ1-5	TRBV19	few	CASSGIGNQPQHF	TGTGCCAGTTCAGGGATTGGCAATCAGCCCCAGCATTTT
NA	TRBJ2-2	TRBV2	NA	CASSRRTRAGVPGELFF	TGTGCCAGCAGTCGACGTACCAGGGCAGGGGTTCCCGGGGAGCTGTTTTTT
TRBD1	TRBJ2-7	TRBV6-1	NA	CASSLRTGSTYEQYF	TGTGCCAGCAGTTTAAGGACAGGGTCCACCTACGAGCAGTACTTC
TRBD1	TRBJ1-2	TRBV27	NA	CASRDWGQGSLDGYTF	TGTGCCAGCAGGGACTGGGGACAGGGGTCCCTAGATGGCTACACCTTC
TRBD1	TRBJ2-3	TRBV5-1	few	CASSPKMGTGPTDTQYF	TGCGCCAGCAGCCCTAAAATGGGGACAGGCCCCACAGATACGCAGTATTTT
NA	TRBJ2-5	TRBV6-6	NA	CASSYRTVQETQYF	TGTGCCAGCAGTTACAGGACAGTCCAAGAGACCCAGTACTTC
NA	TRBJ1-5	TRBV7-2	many	CASSLDTVLNQPQHF	TGTGCCAGCAGCCTGGACACCGTCTTGAATCAGCCCCAGCATTTT
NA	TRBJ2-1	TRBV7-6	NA	CASSFPSDRNEQFF	TGTGCCAGCAGCTTCCCTTCAGACAGAAATGAGCAGTTCTTC
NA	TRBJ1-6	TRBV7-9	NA	CASSLSDSPLHF	TGTGCCAGCAGCTTATCCGATTCACCCCTCCACTTT
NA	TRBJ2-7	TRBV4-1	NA	CASSQVTGSYEQYF	TGCGCCAGCAGCCAAGTGACAGGTTCCTACGAGCAGTACTTC
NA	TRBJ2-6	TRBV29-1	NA	CSVTIAGANVLTF	TGCAGCGTTACAATCGCTGGGGCCAACGTCCTGACTTTC
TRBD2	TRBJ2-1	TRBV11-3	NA	CASSFSSGGDNEQFF	TGTGCCAGCAGCTTTTCGAGCGGGGGTGACAATGAGCAGTTCTTC
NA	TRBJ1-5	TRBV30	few	CAWRHPGNSNQPQHF	TGTGCCTGGAGGCATCCGGGAAATAGCAATCAGCCCCAGCATTTT
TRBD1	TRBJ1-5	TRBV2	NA	CASTTTGGGNQPQHF	TGTGCCAGCACCACAACAGGGGGCGGCAATCAGCCCCAGCATTTT
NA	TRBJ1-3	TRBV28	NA	CATLSPGLNELSSGNTIYF	TGTGCCACGTTAAGTCCCGGACTGAATGAATTAAGCTCTGGAAACACCATATATTTT
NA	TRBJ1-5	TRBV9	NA	CASSVGRDGGQPQHF	TGTGCCAGCAGCGTGGGCAGGGATGGCGGTCAGCCCCAGCATTTT
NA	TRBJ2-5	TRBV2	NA	CASSTVGGRETQYF	TGTGCCAGCAGCACCGTCGGGGGTAGAGAGACCCAGTACTTC
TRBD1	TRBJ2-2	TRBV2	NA	CASSVPRDRANGELFF	TGTGCCAGCAGTGTCCCCCGGGACAGGGCGAACGGGGAGCTGTTTTTT
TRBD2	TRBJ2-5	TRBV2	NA	CASSELAAYYF	TGTGCCAGCAGTGAACTAGCGGCCTATTACTTC
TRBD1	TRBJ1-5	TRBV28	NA	CASRERGGGDVHF	TGTGCCAGCAGGGAGAGAGGGGGCGGGGATGTGCATTTT
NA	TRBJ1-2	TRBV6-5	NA	CASSYSEEGSYGYTF	TGTGCCAGCAGTTACTCGGAGGAGGGGAGCTATGGCTACACCTTC
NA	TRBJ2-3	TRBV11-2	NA	CASSLESDYLSGQYF	TGTGCCAGCAGCTTAGAATCTGATTATCTAAGCGGGCAGTATTTT
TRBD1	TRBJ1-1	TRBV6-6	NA	CASKYGQGAFF	TGTGCCAGCAAGTACGGACAGGGAGCTTTCTTT